This T cell receptor (beta chain) was identified during a study of preoperative IRX-2 immunotherapy in early breast cancer. Assay: immunoSEQ multiplex PCR; the TCRdb copy retains only in-frame clones and omits some. The repertoire holds more than 50,000 clones, with roughly 94% as singletons. Indicated treatment: preoperative locoregional IRX-2 cytokine immunotherapy. Samples came from a phase Ib trial of preoperative locoregional IRX-2 cytokine immunotherapy. This CDR3 comprises 15 residues. Trimming stripped 7 bases from V and 0 bases from J, with 16 bases between. Germline V CDR1 and CDR2: MNHEY, SMNVEV (reference sequence).

This sample was taken from a patient treated with IRX-2 immunotherapy. The receptor comes from a human donor with breast cancer. The chain recombines TRBV27 with TRBJ2-7; D perhaps matches TRBD2 (6 bases). In nucleotides, the CDR3 is TGTGCCAGCAAACCGGGACTTATATCCTCCTACGAGCAGTACTTC. Encoded protein: CASKPGLISSYEQYF.